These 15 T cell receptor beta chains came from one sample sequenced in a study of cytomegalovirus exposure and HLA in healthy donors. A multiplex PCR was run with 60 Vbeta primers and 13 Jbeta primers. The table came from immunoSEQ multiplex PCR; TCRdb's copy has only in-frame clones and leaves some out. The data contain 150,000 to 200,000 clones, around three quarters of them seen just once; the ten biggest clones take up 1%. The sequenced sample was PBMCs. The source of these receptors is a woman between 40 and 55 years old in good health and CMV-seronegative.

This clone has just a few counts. CDR3 sequence: CASSMDRDVAEAFF. CDR3 in DNA: TGTGCCAGCAGCATGGACAGGGATGTTGCTGAAGCTTTCTTT. This rearrangement joins TRBV5-6 to TRBJ1-1, with 8 bases that match TRBD1. Germline lookup yields CDR1 SGHDT and CDR2 YYEEEE. J gave up 6 bases and V 4 bases, and 8 bases lay outside the gene matches. The CDR3 sequence is 14 residues long.

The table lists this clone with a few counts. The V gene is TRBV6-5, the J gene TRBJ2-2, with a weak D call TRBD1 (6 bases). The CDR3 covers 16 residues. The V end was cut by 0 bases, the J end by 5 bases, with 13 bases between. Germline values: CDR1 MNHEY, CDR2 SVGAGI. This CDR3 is CASSYSWGLDTGELFF. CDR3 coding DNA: TGTGCCAGCAGTTACTCGTGGGGGCTGGATACCGGGGAGCTGTTTTTT.

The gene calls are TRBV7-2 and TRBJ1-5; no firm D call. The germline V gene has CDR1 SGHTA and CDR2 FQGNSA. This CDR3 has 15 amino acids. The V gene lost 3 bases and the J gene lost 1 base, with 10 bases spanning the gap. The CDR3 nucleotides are TGTGCCAGCAGCTTGAGGGAATTCAGCAATCAGCCCCAGCATTTT. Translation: CASSLREFSNQPQHF.

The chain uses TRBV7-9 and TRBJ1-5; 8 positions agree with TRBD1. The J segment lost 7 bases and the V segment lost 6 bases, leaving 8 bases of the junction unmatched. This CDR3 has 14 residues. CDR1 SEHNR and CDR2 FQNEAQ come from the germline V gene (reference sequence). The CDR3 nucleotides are TGTGCCAGCAGTCAGACAGGGGTTGAACAGCCCCAGCATTTT. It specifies CASSQTGVEQPQHF.

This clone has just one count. The CDR3 sequence is CASSAGPGTSRIDTQYF. Here the CDR3 DNA reads TGTGCCAGCAGCGCAGGCCCGGGGACTAGTCGAATAGATACGCAGTATTTT. V usage is TRBV5-6 and J usage is TRBJ2-3; 8 bases line up with TRBD2. After removal of 4 bases from V and 5 bases from J, the junction contained 15 bases not matched to a gene. Germline V lookup: CDR1 SGHDT, CDR2 YYEEEE. This CDR3 is built from 17 residues.

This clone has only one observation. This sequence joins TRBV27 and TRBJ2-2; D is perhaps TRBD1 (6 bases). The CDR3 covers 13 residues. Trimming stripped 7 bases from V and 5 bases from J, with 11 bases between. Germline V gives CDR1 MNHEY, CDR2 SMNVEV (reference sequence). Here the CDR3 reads CASTQGGTGELFF. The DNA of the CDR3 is TGTGCCAGCACCCAAGGGGGTACCGGGGAGCTGTTTTTT.

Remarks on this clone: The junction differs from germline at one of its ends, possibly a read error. The CDR3: CASSLDERGVYEQYF. As DNA, the CDR3 is TGTGCCAGCAGTTTGGACGAGCGGGGGGTCTACGAGCAGTACTTC. The chain couples TRBV5-4 to TRBJ2-7, with 9 nucleotides matching TRBD2. Germline-derived CDR1 and CDR2 are SGHNT and YYREEE (reference sequence). This CDR3 region has 15 residues. The full variable domain, with the rest looked up from reference TRBV5-4 and TRBJ2-7, is ETGVTQSPTHLIKTRGQQVTLRCSSQSGHNTVSWYQQALGQGPQFIFQYYREEENGRGNFPPRFSGLQFPNYSSELNVNALELDDSALYLCASSLDERGVYEQYFGPGTRLTVT.

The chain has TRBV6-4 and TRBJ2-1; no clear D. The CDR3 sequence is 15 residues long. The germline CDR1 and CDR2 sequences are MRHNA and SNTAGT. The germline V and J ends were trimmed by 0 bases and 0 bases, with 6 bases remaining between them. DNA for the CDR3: TGTGCCAGCAGTGACTCGAGTGACTCCTACAATGAGCAGTTCTTC. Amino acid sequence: CASSDSSDSYNEQFF.

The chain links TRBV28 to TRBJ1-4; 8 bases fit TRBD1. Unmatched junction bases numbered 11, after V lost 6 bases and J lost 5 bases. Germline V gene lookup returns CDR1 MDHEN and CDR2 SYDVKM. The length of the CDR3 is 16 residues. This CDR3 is CASRGQGRHINEKLFF. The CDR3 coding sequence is TGTGCCAGCAGAGGACAGGGCCGTCATATAAATGAAAAACTGTTTTTT. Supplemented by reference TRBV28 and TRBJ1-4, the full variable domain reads DVKVTQSSRYLVKRTGEKVFLECVQDMDHENMFWYRQDPGLGLRLIYFSYDVKMKEKGDIPEGYSVSREKKERFSLILESASTNQTSMYLCASRGQGRHINEKLFFGSGTQLSVL.

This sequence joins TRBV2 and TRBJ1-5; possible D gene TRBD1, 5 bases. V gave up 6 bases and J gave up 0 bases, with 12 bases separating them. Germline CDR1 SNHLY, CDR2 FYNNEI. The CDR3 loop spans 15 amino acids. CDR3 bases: TGTGCCAGCAGGAGGGGAGGGAATAGCAATCAGCCCCAGCATTTT. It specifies CASRRGGNSNQPQHF.

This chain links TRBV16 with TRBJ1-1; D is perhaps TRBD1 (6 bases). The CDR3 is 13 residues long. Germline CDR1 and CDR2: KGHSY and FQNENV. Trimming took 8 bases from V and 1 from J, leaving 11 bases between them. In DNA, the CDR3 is TGTGCCAGCCTTCAGGGACAGAACACTGAAGCTTTCTTT. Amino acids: CASLQGQNTEAFF.

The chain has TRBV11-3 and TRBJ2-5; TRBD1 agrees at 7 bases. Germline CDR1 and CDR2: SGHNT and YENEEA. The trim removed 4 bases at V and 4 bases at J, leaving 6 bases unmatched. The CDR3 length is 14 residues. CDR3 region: CASSSGQIGETQYF. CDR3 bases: TGTGCCAGCAGCTCGGGACAGATCGGAGAGACCCAGTACTTC.

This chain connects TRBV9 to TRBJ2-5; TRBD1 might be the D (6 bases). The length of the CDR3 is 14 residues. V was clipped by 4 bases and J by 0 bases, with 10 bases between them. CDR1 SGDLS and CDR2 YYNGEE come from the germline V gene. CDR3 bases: TGTGCCAGCAGCCCGGACAGTTACCAAGAGACCCAGTACTTC. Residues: CASSPDSYQETQYF.

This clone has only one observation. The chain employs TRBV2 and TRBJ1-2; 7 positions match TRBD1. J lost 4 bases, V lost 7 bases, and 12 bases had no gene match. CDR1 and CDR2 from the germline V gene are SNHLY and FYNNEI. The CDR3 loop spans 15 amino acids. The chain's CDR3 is CASKAQTGAFYGYTF. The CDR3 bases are TGTGCCAGCAAAGCCCAAACAGGGGCATTCTATGGCTACACCTTC.

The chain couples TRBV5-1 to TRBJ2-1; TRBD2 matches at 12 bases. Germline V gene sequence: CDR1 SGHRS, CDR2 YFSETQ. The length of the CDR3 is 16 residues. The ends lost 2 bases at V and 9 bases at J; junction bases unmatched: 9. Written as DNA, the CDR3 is TGCGCCAGCAGCTTCCTAGCGGGAGGGCCCAGGGGTGAGCAGTTCTTC. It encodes CASSFLAGGPRGEQFF.